The sequence of this TCR beta chain was determined in a study of T cell responses to AZD1222 COVID-19 vaccine. This table comes from immunoSEQ multiplex PCR, and its TCRdb copy is limited to in-frame clones, with some not included. The data contain 50,000 to 75,000 clones, about 88% of them singletons. There are 18 residues in the CDR3. Germline V gene lookup returns CDR1 MDHEN and CDR2 SYDVKM. V was clipped by 6 bases and J by 7 bases; unmatched bases: 18. Sample: peripheral blood, taken 28 days after the second AZD1222 dose. This sequence was found in an adult who received the AZD1222 COVID-19 vaccine. The V gene is TRBV28, the J gene TRBJ2-2; 9 positions agree with TRBD1. In DNA form, the CDR3 reads TGTGCCAGCAGCCACCGTCCCGGGACAGGGCCCAAGAGCGGGGAGCTGTTTTTT. Residues: CASSHRPGTGPKSGELFF.